These 11 T cell receptor beta chains originate from one sample sequenced in a study of blood T cell repertoires in COVID-19. TCRdb's table, derived via immunoSEQ multiplex PCR, lists solely in-frame clones and lacks some. The table has about 300,000 clones, around 89% seen once. Sequencing was performed on PBMCs or T cells enriched from blood (not recorded which). Every receptor here comes from a woman aged 18-29 years with acute COVID-19.

This chain uses TRBV7-9 with TRBJ2-7; D gene unclear. The germline V and J ends were trimmed by 3 bases and 3 bases, with 15 bases remaining between them. Germline CDR1 SEHNR, CDR2 FQNEAQ (reference sequence). This CDR3 region has 15 residues. CDR3 sequence: CASSLGRDAGYEQYF. CDR3 nucleotide sequence: TGTGCCAGCAGCTTGGGCCGAGACGCCGGCTACGAGCAGTACTTC.

V gene TRBV7-2 combines with J gene TRBJ2-1; D possibly corresponds to TRBD1 (5 bases). Germline V gives CDR1 SGHTA, CDR2 FQGNSA. The CDR3 has 13 amino acids. The V and J ends lost 2 bases and 6 bases respectively, with 8 bases between them. The CDR3 region has the DNA TGTGCCAGCAGCTTAACACAGGTCAATGAGCAGTTCTTC. Protein: CASSLTQVNEQFF.

The chain is built from TRBV4-1 and TRBJ1-4; a possible D gene is TRBD1 (6 bases). The CDR3 is made up of 17 amino acids. V shed 0 bases and J shed 4 bases, with 15 bases lying between them. The V gene's germline CDR1 is MGHRA and CDR2 YSYEKL. In DNA, the CDR3 is TGCGCCAGCAGCCAAGATCTGGAAAGGGGGTATAATGAAAAACTGTTTTTT. Residues: CASSQDLERGYNEKLFF.

The CDR3 nucleotides read TGTGCCAGCAGCCAAGATACAGCCGTTTATGGCTACACCTTC. Its translation: CASSQDTAVYGYTF. The gene calls are TRBV3-1 (or the pseudogene TRBV3-2) and TRBJ1-2, with D hard to call. This CDR3 spans 14 amino acids. V lost 0 bases, J lost 5 bases, and 10 bases lay in between. Germline lookup yields CDR1 LGHDT and CDR2 YNNKEL (reference sequence).

The chain combines TRBV11-2 with TRBJ1-5; D uncertain. This CDR3 region has 13 residues. CDR1 and CDR2 from the germline V gene are SGHAT and FQNNGV. Trimming took 5 bases from V and 7 from J, leaving 12 bases between them. CDR3 region: CASSTEPRQPQHF. The CDR3 nucleotides read TGTGCCAGCAGCACCGAACCACGGCAGCCCCAGCATTTT.

The V call is TRBV11-2, the J call TRBJ1-1, with 11 bases fitting TRBD1. V lost 4 bases and J lost 2; bases outside the gene matches: 6. CDR1 is SGHAT and CDR2 is FQNNGV in the germline V gene. This CDR3 region has 16 residues. The CDR3 sequence is CASSSGQGVRNTEAFF. The CDR3 region has the DNA TGTGCCAGCAGCTCGGGACAGGGGGTTAGAAACACTGAAGCTTTCTTT.

The rearrangement joins TRBV15 to TRBJ1-6; D call uncertain. The CDR3 consists of 12 residues. The germline V gene has CDR1 LNHNV and CDR2 YYDKDF (reference sequence). The V end lost 0 bases, the J end lost 13 bases, and 7 bases lay between the germline ends. The CDR3 nucleotides read TGTGCCACCAGCAGAGATCTTCGGCCCCTCCACTTT. It encodes CATSRDLRPLHF.

V gene TRBV30 combines with J gene TRBJ1-5; 8 positions match TRBD1. The CDR3 consists of 13 residues. Germline CDR1 is GTSNPN and CDR2 is SVGIG (reference sequence). Trimming cost V 5 bases and J 4 bases; bases outside gene matches: 4. The CDR3 region is CAWANRGNQPQHF. CDR3 nucleotides: TGTGCCTGGGCCAACAGGGGGAATCAGCCCCAGCATTTT.

The chain joins TRBV5-6 to TRBJ2-7, with TRBD2 matching 7 bases. Germline trimming cut 2 bases from V and 0 bases from J; bases unmatched to any gene: 5. Germline V CDR1 and CDR2: SGHDT, YYEEEE. The CDR3 has 15 residues. This CDR3 reads CASSFWTRPSYEQYF. The DNA for the CDR3 is TGTGCCAGCAGCTTTTGGACTAGGCCCTCCTACGAGCAGTACTTC. Full variable domain (missing parts from reference TRBV5-6 and TRBJ2-7): DAGVTQSPTHLIKTRGQQVTLRCSPKSGHDTVSWYQQALGQGPQFIFQYYEEEERQRGNFPDRFSGHQFPNYSSELNVNALLLGDSALYLCASSFWTRPSYEQYFGPGTRLTVT.

This clone was detected a few times. The V gene is TRBV19, the J gene TRBJ2-1; D is possibly TRBD1 (5 bases). This CDR3 has 13 amino acids. Germline V lookup: CDR1 LNHDA, CDR2 SQIVND (reference sequence). V shed 1 base and J shed 4 bases, with 5 bases lying between them. Here the CDR3 DNA reads TGTGCCAGTAGTATAGGACAGTACAATGAGCAGTTCTTC. This sequence encodes CASSIGQYNEQFF.

This CDR3 is CASSLKREIREDTQYF. DNA of the CDR3: TGTGCCAGCAGCTTGAAGCGGGAGATCCGGGAAGATACGCAGTATTTT. V usage is TRBV5-4 and J usage is TRBJ2-3; 8 positions agree with TRBD2. Germline V gives CDR1 SGHNT, CDR2 YYREEE (reference sequence). Trimming removed 1 base from V and 5 bases from J; junction bases left unmatched: 9. The CDR3 runs 16 residues.